The source of this T cell receptor (beta chain) is a study of Graves' ophthalmopathy and Graves' hyperthyroidism. The study, taken as a whole, reports: Most thyroid-expanded clonotypes exceeding 0.001 frequency were also found in blood. Using 13 signatures, a model distinguished ophthalmopathy from stable hyperthyroidism, reaching about 87% sensitivity and 65% to 84% specificity. Ophthalmopathy progression was predicted by the model at 55% to 71% sensitivity and 72% to 75% specificity.

Excluded: other autoimmune disease, uncontrolled infection, pregnancy or lactation. V lost 3 bases and J lost 7, with 12 bases in between. Germline assignment: CDR1 SEHNR and CDR2 FQNEAQ (reference sequence). The CDR3 runs 13 residues. Amplification of TCR beta CDR3 regions used RNA transcripts. In the first round, RT-PCR was carried out with HTBI primers, and a multiplex PCR formed the second round. Each CDR3 protein is one row after TCRdb ran MiXCR on the multiplex PCR reads. The repertoire holds approximately 700,000 distinct CDR3 sequences, with roughly 41% as singletons. This clonotype has ten or more counts. Its antigen remains unidentified.

This chain connects TRBV7-9 to TRBJ1-2; possibly TRBD1 for D (5 bases). This receptor was taken from an adult man with Graves' ophthalmopathy. Sequencing input: peripheral blood. In DNA, the CDR3 is TGTGCCAGCAGCTTGGAGGGGCACGGTGGCTACACCTTC. It specifies CASSLEGHGGYTF. Variable domain in full (rest from reference TRBV7-9 and TRBJ1-2): DTGVSQNPRHKITKRGQNVTFRCDPISEHNRLYWYRQTLGQGPEFLTYFQNEAQLEKSRLLSDRFSAERPKGSFSTLEIQRTEQGDSAMYLCASSLEGHGGYTFGSGTRLTVV.